Below are 14 T cell receptor beta chains sequenced from a single sample in a study of cytomegalovirus exposure and HLA in healthy donors. It was with 60 Vbeta and 13 Jbeta primers that the PCR ran. Assay used: immunoSEQ multiplex PCR; TCRdb lists only in-frame clones, some missing. The data show tens of thousands of clones, almost 85% seen once. Material: PBMCs. These receptors were taken from a man in his late teens or twenties in good health and CMV-seronegative.

J is TRBJ2-6 and V is TRBV27; a possible D gene is TRBD1 (6 bases). Trimming removed 7 bases from V and 0 bases from J, with 19 bases in between. CDR1 and CDR2 from the germline V gene are MNHEY and SMNVEV (reference sequence). There are 18 residues in the CDR3. CDR3 residues: CASTSRDITLSGANVLTF. The CDR3 DNA sequence: TGTGCCAGCACAAGTCGGGACATAACCCTCTCTGGGGCCAACGTCCTGACTTTC.

V is TRBV10-1 and J is TRBJ1-2, with D uncertain. This CDR3 comprises 13 residues. Germline V gene lookup returns CDR1 WNHNN and CDR2 SYGVQD (reference sequence). Trimming removed 4 bases at V and 4 bases at J, with 10 bases between. The CDR3 protein is CASSGVRIYGYTF. DNA for the CDR3: TGCGCCAGCAGTGGGGTGAGGATCTATGGCTACACCTTC.

This chain connects TRBV19 to TRBJ2-1; TRBD2 aligns across 9 bases. Germline V CDR1 and CDR2: LNHDA, SQIVND (reference sequence). V was clipped by 5 bases and J by 0 bases; unmatched bases: 14. The length of the CDR3 is 19 residues. Here the CDR3 reads CASSLRTSARMSSYNEQFF. CDR3 nucleotide sequence: TGTGCCAGTAGTTTAAGGACTAGCGCCCGAATGAGCTCCTACAATGAGCAGTTCTTC.

V gene TRBV18 combines with J gene TRBJ1-1; the match to TRBD1 covers 8 bases. CDR1 is KGHSH and CDR2 is LQKENI in the germline V gene. This CDR3 spans 15 amino acids. V lost 5 bases to trimming and J lost 1 base; unmatched junction nucleotides: 6. DNA for the CDR3: TGTGCCAGCTCATCCCTGACAGGGGAGAACACTGAAGCTTTCTTT. Residues: CASSSLTGENTEAFF.

The chain recombines TRBV7-9 with TRBJ1-5; 7 nucleotides agree with TRBD1. Germline-derived CDR1 and CDR2 are SEHNR and FQNEAQ (reference sequence). This CDR3 is 13 amino acids long. The V and J ends lost 8 bases and 4 bases, in that order; junction bases with no gene match: 5. CDR3 nucleotides: TGTGCCAGCGCTTGGGACAGTAATCAGCCCCAGCATTTT. Translating it yields CASAWDSNQPQHF.

The J gene is TRBJ2-5, the V gene TRBV5-1; 14 bases map to TRBD2. The end of the DNA aligns better with TRBJ2-7, so the J call may be wrong. The CDR3 is 15 residues long. Germline values: CDR1 SGHRS, CDR2 YFSETQ. In nucleotides, the CDR3 is TGCGCCAGCAGCCCGGGACTAGCGGGAGCGGACGAGCAGTACTTC. It is translated as CASSPGLAGADEQYF.

This sequence joins TRBV5-1 and TRBJ1-3, with D possibly being TRBD1 (5 bases). The CDR3 length is 17 residues. The V gene lost 4 bases and the J gene lost 0 bases, with 17 bases spanning the gap. The germline CDR1 and CDR2 sequences are SGHRS and YFSETQ. The CDR3 here is CASSQNGGTISGNTIYF. CDR3 sequence (DNA): TGCGCCAGCAGCCAGAACGGGGGAACCATCTCTGGAAACACCATATATTTT.

This chain connects TRBV19 to TRBJ2-2; D is possibly TRBD1 (6 bases). The CDR3 length is 15 residues. Trimming took off 6 bases at V and 6 bases at J, with 17 bases between the two ends. Germline values: CDR1 LNHDA, CDR2 SQIVND (reference sequence). CDR3 coding DNA: TGTGCCAGTAGGAGACTACAGGGCCCGGCCGGGGAGCTGTTTTTT. As protein: CASRRLQGPAGELFF.

The V call is TRBV21-1, the J call TRBJ2-6; the table gives TRBD1 as D, unverified against the DNA. TRBV21-1 counts as a pseudogene. The CDR3 is 21 amino acids. This CDR3 is CASSKAGGTGDPVAGANVLTF. As DNA, the CDR3 is TGTGCCAGCAGCAAAGCCGGTGGTACAGGGGATCCCGTAGCTGGGGCCAACGTCCTGACTTTC.

In its sample, this clone was seen a few times. V usage is TRBV30 and J usage is TRBJ1-4; TRBD1 might be the D (5 bases). Germline V gives CDR1 GTSNPN, CDR2 SVGIG (reference sequence). Trimming left V 1 base short and J 3 bases short, with 15 bases between. The CDR3 spans 16 residues. The CDR3 coding sequence is TGTGCCTGGAGTGAATCGGGGGTTCGGGCTAATGAAAAACTGTTTTTT. It is translated as CAWSESGVRANEKLFF.

V and J are TRBV5-1 and TRBJ2-1; D may be TRBD1 (5 bases). The CDR3 loop spans 16 amino acids. Germline V CDR1 and CDR2: SGHRS, YFSETQ. The V end was cut by 4 bases, the J end by 9 bases, with 23 bases between. CDR3 in amino acids: CASSPYSPQGLVEQFF. CDR3 DNA: TGCGCCAGCAGCCCATACTCCCCCCAGGGTCTTGTTGAGCAGTTCTTC.

The chain links TRBV7-2 to TRBJ1-2; D unclear. Germline V gene lookup returns CDR1 SGHTA and CDR2 FQGNSA. Trimming left V 3 bases short and J 4 bases short, with 12 bases between. The CDR3 loop spans 14 amino acids. The CDR3 protein is CASSLGRPLYGYTF. CDR3 nucleotide sequence: TGTGCCAGCAGCTTGGGCAGACCTCTCTATGGCTACACCTTC.

The rearrangement links TRBV6-5 to TRBJ2-4; the match to TRBD2 covers 9 bases. The CDR3 contains 16 residues. V was clipped by 2 bases and J by 4 bases; unmatched bases: 6. Germline CDR1 is MNHEY and CDR2 is SVGAGI. CDR3 sequence (DNA): TGTGCCAGCAGTTACGTTCGCAGCGGGGGGAAAAACATTCAGTACTTC. Amino acid sequence: CASSYVRSGGKNIQYF.

This rearrangement joins TRBV19 to TRBJ1-2; D might be TRBD1 (5 bases). V was shortened by 4 bases and J by 4 bases, with 10 bases between the two germline ends. This CDR3 spans 13 amino acids. Germline CDR1 LNHDA, CDR2 SQIVND (reference sequence). The CDR3 sequence: CASSTQGLYGYTF. CDR3 DNA: TGTGCCAGTAGTACCCAGGGTCTCTATGGCTACACCTTC.